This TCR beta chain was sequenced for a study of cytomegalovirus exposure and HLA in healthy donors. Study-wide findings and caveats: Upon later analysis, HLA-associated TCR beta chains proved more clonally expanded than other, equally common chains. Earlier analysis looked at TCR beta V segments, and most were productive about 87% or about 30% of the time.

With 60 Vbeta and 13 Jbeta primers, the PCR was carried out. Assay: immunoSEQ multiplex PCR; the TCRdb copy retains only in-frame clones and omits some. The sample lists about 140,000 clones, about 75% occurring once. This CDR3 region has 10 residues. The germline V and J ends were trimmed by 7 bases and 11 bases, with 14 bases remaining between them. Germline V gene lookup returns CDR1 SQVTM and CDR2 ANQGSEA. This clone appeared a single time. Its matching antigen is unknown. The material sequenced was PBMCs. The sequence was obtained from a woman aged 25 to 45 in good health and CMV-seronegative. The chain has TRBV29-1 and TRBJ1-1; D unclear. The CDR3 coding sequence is TGCAGCGCGCTAGACGTTGCGGCTTTCTTT. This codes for CSALDVAAFF.